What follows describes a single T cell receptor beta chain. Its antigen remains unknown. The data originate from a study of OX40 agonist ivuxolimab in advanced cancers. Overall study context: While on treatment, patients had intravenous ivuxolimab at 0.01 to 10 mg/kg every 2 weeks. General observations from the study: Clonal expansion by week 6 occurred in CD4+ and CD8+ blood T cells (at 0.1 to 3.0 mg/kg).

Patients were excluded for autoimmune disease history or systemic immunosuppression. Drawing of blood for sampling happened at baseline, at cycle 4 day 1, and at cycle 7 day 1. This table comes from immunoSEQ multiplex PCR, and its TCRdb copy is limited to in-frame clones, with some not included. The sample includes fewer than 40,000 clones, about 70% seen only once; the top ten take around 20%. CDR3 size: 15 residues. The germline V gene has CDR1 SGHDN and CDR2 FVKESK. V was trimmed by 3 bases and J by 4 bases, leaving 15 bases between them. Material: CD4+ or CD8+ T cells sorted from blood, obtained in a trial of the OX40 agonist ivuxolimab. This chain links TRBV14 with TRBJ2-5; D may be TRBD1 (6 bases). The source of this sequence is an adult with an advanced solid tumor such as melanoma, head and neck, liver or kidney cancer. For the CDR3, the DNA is TGTGCCAGCAGCCACATCCCGGGACACCGAGAGACCCAGTACTTC. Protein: CASSHIPGHRETQYF.